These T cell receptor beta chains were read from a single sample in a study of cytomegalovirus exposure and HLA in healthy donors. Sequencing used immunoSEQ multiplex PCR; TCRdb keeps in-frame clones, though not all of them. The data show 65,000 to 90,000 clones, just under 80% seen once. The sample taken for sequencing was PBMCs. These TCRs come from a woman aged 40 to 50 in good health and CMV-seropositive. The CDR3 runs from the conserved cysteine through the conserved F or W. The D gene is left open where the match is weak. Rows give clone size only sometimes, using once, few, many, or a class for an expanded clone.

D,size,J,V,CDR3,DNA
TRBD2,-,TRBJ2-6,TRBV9,CASSDSGGGANVLTF,TGTGCCAGCAGCGATAGTGGGGGGGGTGCCAACGTCCTGACTTTC
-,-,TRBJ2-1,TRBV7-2,CASSSLGGEQFF,TGTGCCAGCAGCTCGCTAGGTGGTGAGCAGTTCTTC
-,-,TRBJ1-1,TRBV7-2,CASSQTRPEAFF,TGTGCCAGCAGCCAGACACGACCTGAAGCTTTCTTT
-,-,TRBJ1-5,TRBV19,CASSIVGPSQGVQHF,TGTGCCAGTAGTATAGTGGGGCCGAGTCAAGGGGTCCAGCATTTT
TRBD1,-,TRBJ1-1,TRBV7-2,CASSFRGLIAEAFF,TGTGCCAGCAGCTTCAGGGGGCTTATCGCTGAAGCTTTCTTT
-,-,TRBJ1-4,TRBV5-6,CASSPGHLEKLFF,TGTGCCAGCAGCCCGGGACACTTGGAAAAACTGTTTTTT
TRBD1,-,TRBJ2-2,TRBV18,CASSQRQGDGELFF,TGTGCCAGCTCCCAACGACAGGGGGACGGGGAGCTGTTTTTT
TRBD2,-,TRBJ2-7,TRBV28,CASSFYGGKGSYEQYF,TGTGCCAGCAGTTTTTACGGGGGGAAGGGCTCCTACGAGCAGTACTTC
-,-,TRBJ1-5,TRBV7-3,CASSLIGGDGQPQHF,TGTGCCAGCAGCTTAATAGGGGGGGATGGACAGCCCCAGCATTTT
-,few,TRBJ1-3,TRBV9,CASSVAGDMGVGGNTIYF,TGTGCCAGCAGCGTAGCAGGGGACATGGGTGTCGGTGGAAACACCATATATTTT
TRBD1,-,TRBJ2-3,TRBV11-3,CASSPGTGADTQYF,TGTGCCAGCAGCCCCGGGACAGGGGCGGATACGCAGTATTTT
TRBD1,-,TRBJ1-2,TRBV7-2,CASSPSGTGGAGYGYTF,TGTGCCAGCAGCCCATCCGGGACAGGGGGCGCGGGATATGGCTACACCTTC
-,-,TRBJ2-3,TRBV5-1,CASSLEGPRDTDTQYF,TGCGCCAGCAGCTTGGAGGGCCCGCGGGACACAGATACGCAGTATTTT
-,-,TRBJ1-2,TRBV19,CASSKDSLGYTF,TGTGCCAGTAGTAAAGACAGTTTGGGCTACACCTTC
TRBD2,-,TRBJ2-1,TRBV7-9,CSSSSPSLAPGGNEQFF,TGTTCCAGCAGCAGTCCTTCACTAGCGCCCGGGGGAAATGAGCAGTTCTTC
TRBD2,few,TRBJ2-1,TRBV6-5,CASRASGVNEQFF,TGTGCCAGCAGGGCTAGCGGAGTCAATGAGCAGTTCTTC
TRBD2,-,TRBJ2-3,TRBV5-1,CASSLEASGAPPTDTQYF,TGCGCCAGCAGCTTGGAGGCTAGCGGGGCCCCACCGACAGATACGCAGTATTTT
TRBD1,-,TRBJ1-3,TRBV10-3,CAISPGTGTGNTIYF,TGTGCCATCAGTCCTGGGACAGGGACTGGAAACACCATATATTTT
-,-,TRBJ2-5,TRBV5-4,CASSLGEETQYF,TGTGCCAGCAGCTTGGGCGAGGAGACCCAGTACTTC
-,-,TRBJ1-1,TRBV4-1,CASSQGPGVTEAFF,TGCGCCAGCAGCCAAGGTCCCGGGGTCACTGAAGCTTTCTTT
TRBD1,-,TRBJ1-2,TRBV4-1,CASSQDPTGSANYGYTF,TGCGCCAGCAGCCAAGATCCGACAGGGTCGGCTAACTATGGCTACACCTTC
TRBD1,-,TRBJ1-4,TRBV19,CAREDREVEKLFF,TGTGCCAGAGAAGACAGGGAGGTTGAAAAACTGTTTTTT
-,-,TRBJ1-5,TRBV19,CASSMASNQPQHF,TGTGCCAGTAGTATGGCCAGCAATCAGCCCCAGCATTTT
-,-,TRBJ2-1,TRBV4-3,CASSHLTSDEQFF,TGCGCCAGCAGCCACCTCACCTCGGATGAGCAGTTCTTC
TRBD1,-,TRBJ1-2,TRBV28,CASSLGTGVYGYTF,TGTGCCAGCAGTTTGGGGACAGGAGTCTATGGCTACACCTTC